The 10 T cell receptor beta chains below were found in one sample sequenced in a study of cytomegalovirus exposure and HLA in healthy donors. Primers: 60 Vbeta forward and 13 Jbeta reverse. The protocol was immunoSEQ multiplex PCR, while the TCRdb copy is restricted to in-frame clones and leaves out a portion. The sample shows 100,000 to 130,000 clones, around 76% of them seen only once. Source material: PBMCs. The source of these receptors is a man aged 25 to 45 in good health and CMV-seropositive.

The V call is TRBV5-6, the J call TRBJ1-1, with D possibly being TRBD1 (5 bases). Deletions cut 4 bases from V and 2 bases from J, with 12 bases between. The germline gives CDR1 SGHDT, CDR2 YYEEEE. The CDR3 length is 14 residues. The CDR3 DNA sequence: TGTGCCAGCAGCACCAGGACATACAACACTGAAGCTTTCTTT. Protein product: CASSTRTYNTEAFF.

This chain joins TRBV7-9 and TRBJ2-7; TRBD1 might be the D (5 bases). V lost 5 bases and J 5 bases, leaving 10 bases between the germline ends. The CDR3 contains 12 residues. Germline V gives CDR1 SEHNR, CDR2 FQNEAQ (reference sequence). The CDR3, as DNA: TGTGCCAGCAGCCGTCAGGGTGACGAGCAGTACTTC. Protein sequence: CASSRQGDEQYF.

The chain employs TRBV5-1 and TRBJ1-1; 7 nucleotides agree with TRBD1. Germline V gene sequence: CDR1 SGHRS, CDR2 YFSETQ. Losses at the gene ends were 5 bases for V and 3 bases for J; bases not matched to a gene: 7. CDR3 length: 14 residues. This CDR3 reads CASRLWTGDTEAFF. In nucleotides, the CDR3 is TGCGCCAGCAGACTATGGACAGGTGACACTGAAGCTTTCTTT.

The rearrangement joins TRBV4-1 to TRBJ2-1; TRBD1 aligns across 9 bases. Germline V lookup: CDR1 MGHRA, CDR2 YSYEKL. There are 15 residues in the CDR3. J was trimmed by 6 bases and V by 5 bases; bases with no gene match: 8. CDR3 DNA: TGCGCCAGCAGCATGGGACAGGGTCCTCGCAATGAGCAGTTCTTC. This sequence encodes CASSMGQGPRNEQFF.

The rearrangement links TRBV5-1 to TRBJ1-2; 10 bases agree with TRBD1. V shed 7 bases, J shed 5 bases, and the junction held 2 bases outside the gene matches. The germline V gene has CDR1 SGHRS and CDR2 YFSETQ. The CDR3 loop spans 12 amino acids. CDR3 in DNA: TGCGCCAGCGTGGGACAGGGGTATGGCTACACCTTC. Protein: CASVGQGYGYTF.

The chain couples TRBV6-5 to TRBJ2-7; D perhaps matches TRBD1 (6 bases). CDR1 MNHEY and CDR2 SVGAGI come from the germline V gene. The length of the CDR3 is 14 residues. V was clipped by 4 bases and J by 0 bases, with 10 bases between them. The CDR3 loop reads CASSFRDNSYEQYF. The CDR3, as DNA: TGTGCCAGCAGTTTCCGGGACAACTCCTACGAGCAGTACTTC.

The chain is built from TRBV5-1 and TRBJ2-1; tentative D call: TRBD2 (6 bases). The CDR3 has 13 residues. Germline-derived CDR1 and CDR2 are SGHRS and YFSETQ. V lost 4 bases and J 10 bases, leaving 15 bases between the germline ends. The CDR3 sequence: CASSTFGGREQFF. DNA of the CDR3: TGCGCCAGCAGCACGTTCGGGGGTCGGGAGCAGTTCTTC.

The chain uses TRBV6-5 and TRBJ2-5, with 9 bases lining up with TRBD2. J gave up 1 base and V 7 bases, and 7 bases lay outside the gene matches. Germline V lookup: CDR1 MNHEY, CDR2 SVGAGI. The CDR3 is 15 residues long. The CDR3 DNA reads TGTGCCAGCAATTGGCCGGGACTAGCCCAAGAGACCCAGTACTTC. Amino acids: CASNWPGLAQETQYF.

The chain employs TRBV11-3 and TRBJ2-1; D is possibly TRBD1 (5 bases). Germline CDR1 SGHNT, CDR2 YENEEA. The CDR3 contains 14 residues. The V gene lost 2 bases and the J gene lost 9 bases, with 14 bases spanning the gap. The CDR3 nucleotides are TGTGCCAGCAGCTTACGGCAGGGCGTAAGTGAGCAGTTCTTC. It translates to CASSLRQGVSEQFF.

This chain links TRBV11-2 with TRBJ1-2; unclear D gene. This CDR3 is 15 amino acids long. V was cut by 3 bases and J by 4 bases, with 15 bases left in between. Germline V gives CDR1 SGHAT, CDR2 FQNNGV. The CDR3 spells CASSLLVGTGYGYTF. In nucleotides, the CDR3 is TGTGCCAGCAGCTTGTTGGTGGGCACCGGCTATGGCTACACCTTC.